Reported below is one T cell receptor beta chain. Assay used: immunoSEQ multiplex PCR; TCRdb lists only in-frame clones, some missing. The data contain some 410,000 clones, 80% to 95% of them singletons. The sample originates from a study of control samples from healthy donors and cancer patients. This TCR was recovered from a man between 35 and 55 years old with head and neck cancer. Source material: PBMCs.

For the CDR3, the DNA is TGTGCCAGCAGTTACAGGTTGAATGAAAAACTGTTTTTT. Residues: CASSYRLNEKLFF. V and J are TRBV6-5 and TRBJ1-4; D remains unclear. Trimming cost V 2 bases and J 5 bases, with 6 bases left between them. This CDR3 spans 13 amino acids. CDR1 is MNHEY, CDR2 SVGAGI, per germline.